This T cell receptor beta chain was identified during a study of T-cell reconstitution after alpha-beta-depleted transplantation in children (dated by TCRdb to the mid-2010s). Concerning the study at large: Using TCR repertoire profiling, the study followed T-cell immune reconstitution in a quantitative way in children after TCRalphabeta/CD19-depleted allogeneic hematopoietic cell transplantation.

The junction shows trimming of 6 bases on V and 8 bases on J, plus 19 bases between the germline ends. From cysteine to phenylalanine, the CDR3 is 15 amino acids long. The entry retains the CDR3 DNA only, 45 bases that are in frame from base 1. This clonotype has only a few counts. Its binding antigen is unknown. Within one base of it there is no much larger clone, and no base qualities were kept. This sample's treatment or condition label indicates: allogeneic hematopoietic cell transplantation with graft depleted of TCRalphabeta T cells and CD19 B cells. Transplant recipients were children who received TCRalphabeta/CD19-depleted allogeneic hematopoietic cell grafts. Library prep was done by PCR. Instrument used: Illumina HiSeq 2500. TCR libraries were prepared with molecular barcoding, using unique molecular identifiers to normalize TCRbeta repertoire quantification. TCRdb cleaned the public reads at Q25 with fastp, built clones with MiXCR and kept in-frame beta chains. Each CDR3 protein appears once, grouped with its most common genes and DNA. The sample includes 550,000 to 600,000 distinct CDR3 sequences, with under 30% observed a single time. The ten largest clonotypes hold less than 15% of the sample.

Overall study outcomes, separate from this receptor: The frequencies of hyperexpanded clones fell over the following months, and after one year, T-cell counts and TCRbeta diversity were mostly attributed to newly produced T cells. The apparently early alphabetaT-cell count recovery about two months after transplant was reportedly dependent on only several hundred rapidly expanded clones derived from non-depleted graft cells. The high TCRbeta diversity at day 60 in some patients was ascribed to recipient T cells and intrathymic progenitors that had survived conditioning.

This receptor chain uses TRBV12-3 or TRBV12-4 and TRBJ1-4; TRBD1 is possibly the D segment (6 matching bases). The sequence was obtained from a boy under two years old who had a stem cell transplant for acute myeloid leukemia, so the T cells may come from the graft donor. The source was PBMCs, mostly from graft donor cells, collected 360 days after TCRalphabeta/CD19-depleted stem cell transplant. The CDR3 protein is CASSPKQGRMEKLFF. The nucleotide sequence reads TGTGCCAGCAGCCCTAAACAGGGTAGGATGGAAAAACTGTTTTTT.